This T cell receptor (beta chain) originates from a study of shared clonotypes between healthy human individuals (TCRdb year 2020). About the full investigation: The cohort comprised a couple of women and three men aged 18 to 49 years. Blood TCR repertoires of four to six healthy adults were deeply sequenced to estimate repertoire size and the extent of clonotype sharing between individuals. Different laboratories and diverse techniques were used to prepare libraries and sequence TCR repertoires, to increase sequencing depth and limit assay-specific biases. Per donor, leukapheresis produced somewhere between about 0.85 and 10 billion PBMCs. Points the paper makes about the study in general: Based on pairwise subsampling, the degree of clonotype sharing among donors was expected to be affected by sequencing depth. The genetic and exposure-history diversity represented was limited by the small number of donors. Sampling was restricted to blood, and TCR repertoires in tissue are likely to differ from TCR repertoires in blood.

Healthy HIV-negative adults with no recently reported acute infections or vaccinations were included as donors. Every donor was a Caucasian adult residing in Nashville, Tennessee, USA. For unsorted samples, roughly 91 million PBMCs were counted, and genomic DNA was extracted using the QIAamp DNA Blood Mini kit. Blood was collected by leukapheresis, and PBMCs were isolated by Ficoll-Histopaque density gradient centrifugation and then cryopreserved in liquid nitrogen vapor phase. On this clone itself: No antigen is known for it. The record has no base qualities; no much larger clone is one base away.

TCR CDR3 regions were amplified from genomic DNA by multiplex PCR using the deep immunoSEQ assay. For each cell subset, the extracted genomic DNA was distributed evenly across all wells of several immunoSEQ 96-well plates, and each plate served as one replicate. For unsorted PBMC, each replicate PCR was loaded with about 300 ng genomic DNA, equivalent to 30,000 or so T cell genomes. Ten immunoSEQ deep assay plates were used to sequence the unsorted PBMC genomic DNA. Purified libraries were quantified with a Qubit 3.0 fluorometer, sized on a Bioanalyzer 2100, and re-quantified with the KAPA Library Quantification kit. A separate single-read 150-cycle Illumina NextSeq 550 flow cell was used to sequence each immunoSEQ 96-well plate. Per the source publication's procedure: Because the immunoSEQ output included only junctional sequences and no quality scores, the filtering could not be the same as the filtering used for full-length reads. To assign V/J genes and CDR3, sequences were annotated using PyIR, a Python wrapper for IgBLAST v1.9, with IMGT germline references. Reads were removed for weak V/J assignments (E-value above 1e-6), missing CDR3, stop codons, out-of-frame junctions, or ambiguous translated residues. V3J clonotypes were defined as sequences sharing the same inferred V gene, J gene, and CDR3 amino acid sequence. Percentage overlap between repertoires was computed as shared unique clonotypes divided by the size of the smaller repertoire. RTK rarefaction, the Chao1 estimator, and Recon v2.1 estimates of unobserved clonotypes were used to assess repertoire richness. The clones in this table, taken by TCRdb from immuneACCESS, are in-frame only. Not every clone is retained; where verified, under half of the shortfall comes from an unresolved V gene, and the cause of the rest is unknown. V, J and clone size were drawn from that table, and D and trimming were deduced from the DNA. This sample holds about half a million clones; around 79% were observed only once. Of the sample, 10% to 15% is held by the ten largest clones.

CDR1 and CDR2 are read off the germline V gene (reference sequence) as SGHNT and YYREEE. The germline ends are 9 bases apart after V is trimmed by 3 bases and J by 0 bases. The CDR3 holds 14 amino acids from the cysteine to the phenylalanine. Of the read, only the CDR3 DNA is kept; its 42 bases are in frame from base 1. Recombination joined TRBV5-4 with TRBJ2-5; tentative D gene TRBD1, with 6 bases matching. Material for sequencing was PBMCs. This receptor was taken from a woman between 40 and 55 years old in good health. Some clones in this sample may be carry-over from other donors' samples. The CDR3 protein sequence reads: CASSWDKYQETQYF. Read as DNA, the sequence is TGTGCCAGCAGCTGGGACAAGTACCAAGAGACCCAGTACTTC.